The rows below give T cell receptor beta chains drawn from one sample of a study of cytomegalovirus exposure and HLA in healthy donors. Sequenced by immunoSEQ multiplex PCR; TCRdb stores in-frame clones only, minus some. The table shows about 56,000 clones, with more than 80% occurring only once. Sample: PBMCs. These receptors all come from a woman younger than 30 in good health and CMV-seronegative. Each CDR3 is given with its conserved first and last residue. Fields, in order: clone size, D gene, V gene, J gene, CDR3 DNA, CDR3 protein. The D gene is left open where the match is weak. Expanded clones are given a class, and other clones once, few, many or no size at all.

clone_size: NA; d_call: TRBD2; v_call: TRBV7-7; j_call: TRBJ2-5; cdr3_nt: TGTGCCAGCAGCAACGGACTAGCGGGGGGGGAAGAGACCCAGTACTTC; cdr3_aa: CASSNGLAGGEETQYF
clone_size: NA; d_call: NA; v_call: TRBV30; j_call: TRBJ1-5; cdr3_nt: TGTGCCTGGAGCAGTTTCAATCAGCCCCAGCATTTT; cdr3_aa: CAWSSFNQPQHF
clone_size: NA; d_call: NA; v_call: TRBV30; j_call: TRBJ1-3; cdr3_nt: TGTGCCTGGAATCCATCTCGGGGAAACACCATATATTTT; cdr3_aa: CAWNPSRGNTIYF
clone_size: NA; d_call: NA; v_call: TRBV9; j_call: TRBJ1-1; cdr3_nt: TGTGCCAGCAGCCCAGGGAACACTGAAGCTTTCTTT; cdr3_aa: CASSPGNTEAFF
clone_size: NA; d_call: NA; v_call: TRBV19; j_call: TRBJ1-1; cdr3_nt: TGTGCCAGTAGTATAGCAGTGAACACTGAAGCTTTCTTT; cdr3_aa: CASSIAVNTEAFF
clone_size: NA; d_call: NA; v_call: TRBV27; j_call: TRBJ1-6; cdr3_nt: TGTGCCAGCAGTTTCTACAGGCCCATCGATTCACCCCTCCACTTT; cdr3_aa: CASSFYRPIDSPLHF
clone_size: NA; d_call: NA; v_call: TRBV19; j_call: TRBJ1-5; cdr3_nt: TGTGCCAGTAGTATGGGGCCCAATCAGCCCCAGCATTTT; cdr3_aa: CASSMGPNQPQHF
clone_size: NA; d_call: NA; v_call: TRBV7-9; j_call: TRBJ2-3; cdr3_nt: TGTGCCAGCAGCTTAGTCCCGGCAGATACGCAGTATTTT; cdr3_aa: CASSLVPADTQYF
clone_size: NA; d_call: NA; v_call: TRBV2; j_call: TRBJ2-3; cdr3_nt: TGTGCCAGCAGTGATGGCGGCGGCACAGATACGCAGTATTTT; cdr3_aa: CASSDGGGTDTQYF
clone_size: NA; d_call: NA; v_call: TRBV6-5; j_call: TRBJ1-2; cdr3_nt: TGTGCCAGCAGTTACCAGGGCGCCTATGGCTACACCTTC; cdr3_aa: CASSYQGAYGYTF
clone_size: once; d_call: NA; v_call: TRBV5-6; j_call: TRBJ1-1; cdr3_nt: TGTGCCAGCAGCTTTCAGGGTACGGCTTTCTTT; cdr3_aa: CASSFQGTAFF
clone_size: few; d_call: TRBD1; v_call: TRBV7-2; j_call: TRBJ2-1; cdr3_nt: TGTGCCAGCAGGATTTCATTAAGACAGGGTCTGTTCTTC; cdr3_aa: CASRISLRQGLFF
clone_size: NA; d_call: NA; v_call: TRBV7-8; j_call: TRBJ1-1; cdr3_nt: TGTGCCAGCAGCCCCTTAACAGGGCTGTACACTGAAGCTTTCTTT; cdr3_aa: CASSPLTGLYTEAFF
clone_size: NA; d_call: TRBD1; v_call: TRBV5-5; j_call: TRBJ1-2; cdr3_nt: TGTGCCAGCAGCGACAGGGGGAGTAGCTACACCTTC; cdr3_aa: CASSDRGSSYTF
clone_size: NA; d_call: NA; v_call: TRBV11-3; j_call: TRBJ2-3; cdr3_nt: TGTGCCAGCAGCTTAGGCAGGACAGATACGCAGTATTTT; cdr3_aa: CASSLGRTDTQYF
clone_size: NA; d_call: NA; v_call: TRBV6-5; j_call: TRBJ1-4; cdr3_nt: TGTGCCAGCAGTTACTCTTCCGGGGGAAAACTGTTTTTT; cdr3_aa: CASSYSSGGKLFF
clone_size: NA; d_call: TRBD2; v_call: TRBV18; j_call: TRBJ2-1; cdr3_nt: TGTGCCAGCTCACCGGAGAGCGGGAGATCGGATGAGCAGTTCTTC; cdr3_aa: CASSPESGRSDEQFF
clone_size: NA; d_call: NA; v_call: TRBV7-2; j_call: TRBJ2-2; cdr3_nt: TGTGCCAGCAGCTTAGCGTCCAGGGCAGTCTACACCGGGGAGCTGTTTTTT; cdr3_aa: CASSLASRAVYTGELFF
clone_size: NA; d_call: NA; v_call: TRBV10-3; j_call: TRBJ1-2; cdr3_nt: TGTGCCATCGCTACGGGGGTCGGCTATGGCTACACCTTC; cdr3_aa: CAIATGVGYGYTF
clone_size: NA; d_call: TRBD2; v_call: TRBV9; j_call: TRBJ2-5; cdr3_nt: TGTGCCAGCAGCGCATCAGGACTAGCGGGATCTGAGACCCAGTACTTC; cdr3_aa: CASSASGLAGSETQYF
clone_size: NA; d_call: NA; v_call: TRBV15; j_call: TRBJ1-2; cdr3_nt: TGTGCCACCAGCAGAGGGACAGACGATGGCTACACCTTC; cdr3_aa: CATSRGTDDGYTF
clone_size: NA; d_call: TRBD1; v_call: TRBV5-4; j_call: TRBJ2-1; cdr3_nt: TGTGCCAGCAGCTGGACAGGCGACAATGAGCAGTTCTTC; cdr3_aa: CASSWTGDNEQFF
clone_size: NA; d_call: TRBD2; v_call: TRBV10-3; j_call: TRBJ2-3; cdr3_nt: TGTGCCATCAGTAGGACTAGCGGGGGGGCCTCAGATACGCAGTATTTT; cdr3_aa: CAISRTSGGASDTQYF
clone_size: NA; d_call: NA; v_call: TRBV11-1; j_call: TRBJ1-6; cdr3_nt: TGTGCCAGCAGCTTAAGTTGGCAGGGGAGCTCCTATAATTCACCCCTCCACTTT; cdr3_aa: CASSLSWQGSSYNSPLHF
clone_size: NA; d_call: TRBD1; v_call: TRBV13; j_call: TRBJ1-1; cdr3_nt: TGTGCCAGCAGCACGGGGACAGGGGTTAACACTGAAGCTTTCTTT; cdr3_aa: CASSTGTGVNTEAFF
clone_size: NA; d_call: NA; v_call: TRBV29-1; j_call: TRBJ1-1; cdr3_nt: TGCAGCGTTGGCCGGGGGGGTTTTGACAGCAAAAGCGCCCCCTTCTTT; cdr3_aa: CSVGRGGFDSKSAPFF
clone_size: once; d_call: TRBD1; v_call: TRBV27; j_call: TRBJ1-2; cdr3_nt: TGTGCCAGCAGTGACGAAACAGGGGGCAGTGGCTACACCTTC; cdr3_aa: CASSDETGGSGYTF
clone_size: NA; d_call: TRBD1; v_call: TRBV5-6; j_call: TRBJ2-6; cdr3_nt: TGTGCCAGCAGAACAGGGGGAGCGGGGGCCAACGTCCTGACTTTC; cdr3_aa: CASRTGGAGANVLTF
clone_size: NA; d_call: TRBD1; v_call: TRBV2; j_call: TRBJ1-1; cdr3_nt: TGTGCCAGCTGGCTGGGACAGGGGTCTTTGAACACTGAAGCTTTCTTT; cdr3_aa: CASWLGQGSLNTEAFF
clone_size: NA; d_call: TRBD2; v_call: TRBV5-1; j_call: TRBJ2-2; cdr3_nt: TGCGCCAGCAGCTTTAGCGGGGGCGACACCGGGGAGCTGTTTTTT; cdr3_aa: CASSFSGGDTGELFF
clone_size: NA; d_call: TRBD2; v_call: TRBV2; j_call: TRBJ2-7; cdr3_nt: TGTGCCAGCAGTAGGGGACTAGCGTCCTACGAGCAGTACTTC; cdr3_aa: CASSRGLASYEQYF
clone_size: NA; d_call: TRBD1; v_call: TRBV25-1; j_call: TRBJ1-2; cdr3_nt: TGTGCCAGCAGTGACAGGGGGCGATCCTATGGCTACACCTTC; cdr3_aa: CASSDRGRSYGYTF
clone_size: NA; d_call: NA; v_call: TRBV5-1; j_call: TRBJ1-1; cdr3_nt: TGCGCCAGCAGCTTGGTAGGGGACTGGACTGAAGCTTTCTTT; cdr3_aa: CASSLVGDWTEAFF
clone_size: NA; d_call: TRBD2; v_call: TRBV10-3; j_call: TRBJ2-7; cdr3_nt: TGTGCCATCAGTGAGTCGTCCAGGACTAGCGGGGCTGACGAGCAGTACTTC; cdr3_aa: CAISESSRTSGADEQYF
clone_size: NA; d_call: NA; v_call: TRBV7-2; j_call: TRBJ2-5; cdr3_nt: TGTGCCAGCAGCTTAAACGCCGGGAACCTTGGGGAGACCCAGTACTTC; cdr3_aa: CASSLNAGNLGETQYF
clone_size: NA; d_call: TRBD1; v_call: TRBV5-4; j_call: TRBJ1-1; cdr3_nt: TGTGCCAGCAGCCCCGACAGGGGGGGGATGAACACTGAAGCTTTCTTT; cdr3_aa: CASSPDRGGMNTEAFF
clone_size: NA; d_call: TRBD1; v_call: TRBV7-2; j_call: TRBJ1-2; cdr3_nt: TGTGCCAGCAGCCGGGACAGGCCCACGGGAGGCTACACCTTC; cdr3_aa: CASSRDRPTGGYTF
clone_size: NA; d_call: TRBD1; v_call: TRBV5-8; j_call: TRBJ1-2; cdr3_nt: TGTGCCAGCAGCTTGGTCGCAGGGGGCATGGGCTACACCTTC; cdr3_aa: CASSLVAGGMGYTF
clone_size: NA; d_call: TRBD1; v_call: TRBV5-5; j_call: TRBJ1-4; cdr3_nt: TGTGCCAGCAGCTTGGAGGACGGGACAGACCCGACGGAAAAACTGTTTTTT; cdr3_aa: CASSLEDGTDPTEKLFF
clone_size: NA; d_call: NA; v_call: TRBV15; j_call: TRBJ1-2; cdr3_nt: TGTGCCACCAGCATTCCAGGGTCTATCTATGGCTACACCTTC; cdr3_aa: CATSIPGSIYGYTF
clone_size: NA; d_call: TRBD2; v_call: TRBV6-1; j_call: TRBJ2-5; cdr3_nt: TGTGCCAGCAGACTAGCGGGGGAGACCCAGTACTTC; cdr3_aa: CASRLAGETQYF
clone_size: NA; d_call: TRBD2; v_call: TRBV19; j_call: TRBJ2-1; cdr3_nt: TGTGCCAGTAGTATAGATGGACTAGCGGGGTACAATGAGCAGTTCTTC; cdr3_aa: CASSIDGLAGYNEQFF
clone_size: NA; d_call: NA; v_call: TRBV6-1; j_call: TRBJ1-2; cdr3_nt: TGTGCCAGCAGGAGGGGAGGCGGCTACACCTTC; cdr3_aa: CASRRGGGYTF
clone_size: NA; d_call: NA; v_call: TRBV11-2; j_call: TRBJ1-1; cdr3_nt: TGTGCCAGCAGCTTACCACCCGGCCAGGGCTTCACTGAAGCTTTCTTT; cdr3_aa: CASSLPPGQGFTEAFF
clone_size: NA; d_call: NA; v_call: TRBV5-1; j_call: TRBJ1-1; cdr3_nt: TGCGCCAGCAGCTTTTATCAGGGTTGGGCTGAAGCTTTCTTT; cdr3_aa: CASSFYQGWAEAFF
clone_size: NA; d_call: NA; v_call: TRBV4-1; j_call: TRBJ1-1; cdr3_nt: TGCGCCAGCAGCCAAGATCTGGGGGGGTTGAACACTGAAGCTTTCTTT; cdr3_aa: CASSQDLGGLNTEAFF
clone_size: NA; d_call: NA; v_call: TRBV19; j_call: TRBJ2-6; cdr3_nt: TGTGCCAGGGGTCGGCAGGGAAATTCTGGGGCCAACGTCCTGACTTTC; cdr3_aa: CARGRQGNSGANVLTF
clone_size: NA; d_call: TRBD2; v_call: TRBV27; j_call: TRBJ2-1; cdr3_nt: TGTGCCAGCAGTTTGACTAGCCATACCTACAATGAGCAGTTCTTC; cdr3_aa: CASSLTSHTYNEQFF
clone_size: NA; d_call: NA; v_call: TRBV7-2; j_call: TRBJ1-4; cdr3_nt: TGTGCCAGCAGCTTATCCACGGTAAATGAAAAACTGTTTTTT; cdr3_aa: CASSLSTVNEKLFF
clone_size: NA; d_call: NA; v_call: TRBV19; j_call: TRBJ2-3; cdr3_nt: TGTGCCAGTAGTATGAATCCCGCCAGAAATACGCAGTATTTT; cdr3_aa: CASSMNPARNTQYF
clone_size: NA; d_call: NA; v_call: TRBV6-4; j_call: TRBJ1-2; cdr3_nt: TGTGCCAGCAGTGACGGGGACGGAACCGGGGGCTATGGCTACACCTTC; cdr3_aa: CASSDGDGTGGYGYTF
clone_size: NA; d_call: TRBD1; v_call: TRBV6-6; j_call: TRBJ1-3; cdr3_nt: TGTGCCAGCAGTTACCAGGGGGTTGGAAACACCATATATTTT; cdr3_aa: CASSYQGVGNTIYF
clone_size: NA; d_call: TRBD1; v_call: TRBV5-1; j_call: TRBJ1-4; cdr3_nt: TGCGCCAGCAACACGGGGACAGGCAATGAAAAACTGTTTTTT; cdr3_aa: CASNTGTGNEKLFF
clone_size: NA; d_call: TRBD1; v_call: TRBV7-9; j_call: TRBJ1-1; cdr3_nt: TGTGCCAGCAGCTTAGTGGGACAGGGAGAGAAGACTGAAGCTTTCTTT; cdr3_aa: CASSLVGQGEKTEAFF